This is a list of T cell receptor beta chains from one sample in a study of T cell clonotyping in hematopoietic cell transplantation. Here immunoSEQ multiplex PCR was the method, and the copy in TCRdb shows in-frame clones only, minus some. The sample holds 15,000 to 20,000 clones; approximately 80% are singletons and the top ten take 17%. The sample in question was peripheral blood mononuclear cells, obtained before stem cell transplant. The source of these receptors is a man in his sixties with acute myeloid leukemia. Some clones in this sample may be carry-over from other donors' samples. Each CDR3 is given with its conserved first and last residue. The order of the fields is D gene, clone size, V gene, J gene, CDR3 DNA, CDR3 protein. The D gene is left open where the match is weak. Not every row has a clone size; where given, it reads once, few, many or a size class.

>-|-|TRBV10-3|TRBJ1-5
TGTGCCATCAGTGGGGAATCGGGCAATCAGCCCCAGCATTTT
CAISGESGNQPQHF
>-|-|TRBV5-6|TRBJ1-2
TGTGCCAGCAGTCTCGGGACGGTATATGGCTACACCTTC
CASSLGTVYGYTF
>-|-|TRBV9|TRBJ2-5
TGTGCCAGCAGCTACCAGTCCCCGGGATTCTCCGGAATGGGCCAAGAGACCCAGTACTTC
CASSYQSPGFSGMGQETQYF
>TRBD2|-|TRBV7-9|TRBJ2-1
TGTGCCAGCGGCTCCCTCCGTAGCGGGAGTGATTACAATGAGCAGTTCTTC
CASGSLRSGSDYNEQFF
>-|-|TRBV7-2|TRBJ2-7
TGTGCCAGCAGCTTACCTCTGACAAAGGATTACGAGCAGTACTTC
CASSLPLTKDYEQYF
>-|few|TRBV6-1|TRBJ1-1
TGTGCCAGCAGAACGACACCGAACACTGAAGCCTTCTTT
CASRTTPNTEAFF
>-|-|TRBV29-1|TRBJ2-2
TGCAGCGTTGAAAGATTCACCGGGGAGCTGTTTTTT
CSVERFTGELFF
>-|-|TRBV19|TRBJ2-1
TGTGCCAGTAGTACCGGACAGAGCTCCTACAATGAGCAGTTCTTC
CASSTGQSSYNEQFF
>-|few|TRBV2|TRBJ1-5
TGTGCCAGCAGTGAATACCCAATTACTATGGTTGCGGATGGGGATCAGCCCCAGCATTTT
CASSEYPITMVADGDQPQHF
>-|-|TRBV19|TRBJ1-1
TGTGCCAGTAGTATAGGACTGTACACTGAAGCTTTCTTT
CASSIGLYTEAFF
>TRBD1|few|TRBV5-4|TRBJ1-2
TGTGCCAGCAGCTTTCCGGGACAGGGGGCGTCTAACTATGGCTACACCTTC
CASSFPGQGASNYGYTF
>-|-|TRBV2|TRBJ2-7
TGTGCCAGCAGTGAGACGGGACCCTACGAGCAGTACTTC
CASSETGPYEQYF
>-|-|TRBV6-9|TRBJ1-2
TGTGCCGGCTCAGTTACTTGGTATGGCTACACCTTC
CAGSVTWYGYTF
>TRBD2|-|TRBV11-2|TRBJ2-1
TGTGCCAGCAGCCCCGGCCTAGCGGGGGGGAAAGTTCTCAATGAGCAGTTCTTC
CASSPGLAGGKVLNEQFF
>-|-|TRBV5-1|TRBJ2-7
TGCGCCAGCAGCTTGACCGGGGGCGTTTCTGTAATGTTCTACGAGCAGTACTTC
CASSLTGGVSVMFYEQYF
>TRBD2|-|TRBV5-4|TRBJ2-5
TGTGCCAGCAGCTTGGGGCGGGGGGGCGCGGAGACCCAGTACTTC
CASSLGRGGAETQYF
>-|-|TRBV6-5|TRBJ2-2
TGTGCCAGCACCGTAAACCCTGCCGGGGAGCTGTTTTTT
CASTVNPAGELFF
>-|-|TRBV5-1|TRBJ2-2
TGCGCCAGCAGCTTGGTTGGGAGTCGGGGCACCGGGGAGCTGTTTTTT
CASSLVGSRGTGELFF
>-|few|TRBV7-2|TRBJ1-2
TGTGCCAGCAGCTTTAAGCTTTCGTATGGCTACACCTTC
CASSFKLSYGYTF
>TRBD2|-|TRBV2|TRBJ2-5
TGTGCCAGCAGTCGAAGGAGCGGGAGTCAAGAGACCCAGTACTTC
CASSRRSGSQETQYF
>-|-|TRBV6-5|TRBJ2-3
TGTGCCAGCAGTTACTCCCGACCGAGCACAGATACGCAGTATTTT
CASSYSRPSTDTQYF
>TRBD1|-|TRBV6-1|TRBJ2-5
TGTGCCAGCAGTGAGACAGGGGCACGGGAGACCCAGTACTTC
CASSETGARETQYF
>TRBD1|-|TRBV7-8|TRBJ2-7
TGTGCCAGCAGCCCCTCCGGACAGGGGGGCTACGAGCAGTACTTC
CASSPSGQGGYEQYF
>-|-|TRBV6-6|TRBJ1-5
TGTGCCAGCACGGGTGGGGCAGGGAGCAATCAGCCCCAGCATTTT
CASTGGAGSNQPQHF
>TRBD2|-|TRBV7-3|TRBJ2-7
TGTGCCAGCAGCTTAGGACGGGGGGGCCGGCTCGAGCAGTACTTC
CASSLGRGGRLEQYF
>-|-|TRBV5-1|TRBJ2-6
TGCGCCAGCAGCTTGGGGCAGGGTTCTGGGGCCAACGTCCTGACTTTC
CASSLGQGSGANVLTF
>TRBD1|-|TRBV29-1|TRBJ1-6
TGCAGCGTCGGGACAGTGAGCGGCTCACCCCTCCACTTT
CSVGTVSGSPLHF
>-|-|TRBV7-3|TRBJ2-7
TGTGCCAGCAGCTATAACAGGGGGGGCTACGAGCAGTACTTC
CASSYNRGGYEQYF
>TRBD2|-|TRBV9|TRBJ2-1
TGTGCCAGCAGCGTAGGAAGCGGGGGGGCGTATGAGCAGTTCTTC
CASSVGSGGAYEQFF
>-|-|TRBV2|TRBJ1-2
TGTGCCAGCAGCGACCCGGGACGTGGCTACACCTTC
CASSDPGRGYTF
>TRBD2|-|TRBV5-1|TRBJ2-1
TGCGCCAGCAGCCCCCGGGTAGCGGGAGGCAATGAGCAGTTCTTC
CASSPRVAGGNEQFF
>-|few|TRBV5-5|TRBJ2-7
TGTGCCAGCAGCTTAGGGGGGACTAACACCTACGAGCAGTACTTC
CASSLGGTNTYEQYF
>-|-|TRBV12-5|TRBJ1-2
TGTGCTAGTGGTTTGTTCGGACAGACAGCTAACTATGGCTACACCTTC
CASGLFGQTANYGYTF
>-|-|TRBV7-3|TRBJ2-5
TGTGCCAGCAGCTCGGACCGAGGAGAGACCCAGTACTTC
CASSSDRGETQYF
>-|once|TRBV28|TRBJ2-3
TGTGCCAGCCACAGGGAGGCAGATACGCAGTATTTT
CASHREADTQYF
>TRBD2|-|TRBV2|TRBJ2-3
TGTGCCAGCAGAGGTAGCGGGGGGACTTCAGATACGCAGTATTTT
CASRGSGGTSDTQYF
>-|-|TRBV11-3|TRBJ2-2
TGTGCCAGCAGCCCAACGCGGGTGGGCACCGGGGAGCTGTTTTTT
CASSPTRVGTGELFF
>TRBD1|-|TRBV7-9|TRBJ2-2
TGTGCCAGCAGCTTGTCGTCAGGGGGGAACACCGGGGAGCTGTTTTTT
CASSLSSGGNTGELFF
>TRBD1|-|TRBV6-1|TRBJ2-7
TGTGCCAGCAGTTCCAGGGGGAGTCTCTACGAGCAGTACTTC
CASSSRGSLYEQYF
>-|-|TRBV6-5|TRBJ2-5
TGTGCCAGCAGTTACTCGAACGGCTCACCCTTAGAGACCCAGTACTTC
CASSYSNGSPLETQYF
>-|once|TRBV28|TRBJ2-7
TGTGCCAGCAGTTTAAGCCGGGACTACGAGCAGTACTTC
CASSLSRDYEQYF
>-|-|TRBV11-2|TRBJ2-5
TGTGCCAGCAGCTTAGATCTGGGACCTGGGACCCAGTACTTC
CASSLDLGPGTQYF
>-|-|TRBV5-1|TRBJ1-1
TGCGCCAGCAGCTTGGACGGGGGCGATAACACTGAAGCTTTCTTT
CASSLDGGDNTEAFF
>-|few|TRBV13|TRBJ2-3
TGTGCCAGCAGCTTAGCCATACAGGGCGGCACAGATACGCAGTATTTT
CASSLAIQGGTDTQYF
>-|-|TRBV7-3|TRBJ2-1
TGTGCCAGCAGCTTAACTGGACAGTCCCATGAGCAGTTCTTC
CASSLTGQSHEQFF
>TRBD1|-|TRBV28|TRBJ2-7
TGTGCCAGCAGCACAGGGGCCATTCCTACCTACGAGCAGTACTTC
CASSTGAIPTYEQYF
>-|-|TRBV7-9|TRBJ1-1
TGTGCCAGCAGCTCGTTGACGGCTGAAGCTTTCTTT
CASSSLTAEAFF
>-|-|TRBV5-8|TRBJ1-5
TGTGCCAGCGGGAGGGGTCAGCCCCAGCATTTT
CASGRGQPQHF
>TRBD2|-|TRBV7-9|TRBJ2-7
TGTGCCAGCAGCCCGGGACTAGGGCTATTTGAGCAGTACTTC
CASSPGLGLFEQYF
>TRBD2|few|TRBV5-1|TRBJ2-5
TGCGCCAGCAGCTTGGCCGCTAGCGGCGGGACCCAGTACTTC
CASSLAASGGTQYF
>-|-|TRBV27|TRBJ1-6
TGTGCCAGCAGTTTTCAGGCGAGCTCCTATAATTCACCCCTCCACTTT
CASSFQASSYNSPLHF